This is a list of T cell receptor beta chains from one sample in a study of T cell repertoires in breast cancer. TCRdb recomputed calls from the emulsion pairing reads with MiXCR, one row per CDR3 protein. The repertoire holds about 40,000 distinct CDR3 sequences, with under 60% as singletons. Sequenced input: CD8+ T cells. The source is a pool of human donors with breast cancer or a healthy control (not recorded which). The CDR3 runs from the conserved cysteine through the conserved F or W. The order of the fields is V gene, clone size, D gene, J gene, CDR3 DNA, CDR3 protein. The D gene is left open where the match is weak. The size of a clone is reported for some rows only, either as once, few or many, or as a class for expanded clones.

TRBV24-1	few	.	TRBJ2-7	TGTGCCACCCAAGGCTTTTCGGGGGAGCAGTACTTC	CATQGFSGEQYF
TRBV3-1	few	.	TRBJ2-2	TGTGCCAGCAGCCAACGAAGTACCACCGGGGAGCTGTTTTTT	CASSQRSTTGELFF
TRBV30	.	.	TRBJ2-3	TGTGCCTGGAGTGATTGGGCCACAGATACGCAGTATTTT	CAWSDWATDTQYF
TRBV7-3	.	TRBD1	TRBJ2-3	TGTGCCAGCAGCCCACAGACAGGGGCCCGCACAGATACGCAGTATTTT	CASSPQTGARTDTQYF
TRBV6-6	.	TRBD2	TRBJ2-3	TGTGCCAGCAGTTCTAGCGGGGTCGGAGATACGCAGTATTTT	CASSSSGVGDTQYF
TRBV20-1	.	.	TRBJ1-1	TGCAGTGCTAGAGCGTACCCCAGGGGCGGCACTGAAGCTTTCTTT	CSARAYPRGGTEAFF
TRBV2	once	.	TRBJ1-1	TGTGCCTCCGGGACATACCAGAAAGCTTTCTTT	CASGTYQKAFF
TRBV19	.	.	TRBJ1-2	TGTGCCAGTAGCAGGGGCGGGAGTGGCTACACCTTC	CASSRGGSGYTF
TRBV2	.	.	TRBJ2-5	TGTGCCAGCAGTGGACAGGTCCAAGAGACCCAGTACTTC	CASSGQVQETQYF
TRBV27	.	TRBD1	TRBJ2-1	TGTGCCAGCAGCCGTAAGGGGGCGGTCCACAATGAGCAGTTCTTC	CASSRKGAVHNEQFF
TRBV7-2	.	.	TRBJ1-2	TGTGCCAGCAGCTTAGTGGAGGGGAACTATGGCTACACCTTC	CASSLVEGNYGYTF
TRBV10-3	.	.	TRBJ1-5	TGTGCCATCAGTTTCGGCGGGGGCAATCAGCCCCAGCATTTT	CAISFGGGNQPQHF
TRBV20-1	.	.	TRBJ1-4	TGCAGTGTGGGGGGGGCCAGGGGTCAGGGTGAAAAACTGTTTTTT	CSVGGARGQGEKLFF
TRBV4-2	many	.	TRBJ1-1	TGTGCCAGCAGCCAAGATTCACGAGGGGGTAGAACTGAAGCTTTCTTT	CASSQDSRGGRTEAFF
TRBV6-2/TRBV6-3	.	TRBD1	TRBJ2-5	TGTGCCAGAAGGGACAGACAAAAAGAGACCCAGTACTTC	CARRDRQKETQYF
TRBV7-2	few	TRBD2	TRBJ2-7	TGTGCCAGCAGCCGACCGGGACTAGCGTCCTACGAGCAGTACTTC	CASSRPGLASYEQYF
TRBV7-2	.	.	TRBJ2-1	TGTGCCAGCAGCTTAGACGGAAGCTCCTACAATGAGCAGTTCTTC	CASSLDGSSYNEQFF
TRBV6-5	.	.	TRBJ1-1	TGTGCCAGCAGTTACCTAGGCACGGGGGACACTGAAGCTTTCTTT	CASSYLGTGDTEAFF
TRBV7-2	.	.	TRBJ1-1	TGTGCCAGCAGCCTCGGGGGGGTTGGCCCCGGGCTAAACACTGAAGCTTTCTTT	CASSLGGVGPGLNTEAFF
TRBV5-1	.	TRBD1	TRBJ1-1	TGCGCCAGCAGCTCTCGGACAGGGCAGAACACTGAAGCTTTCTTT	CASSSRTGQNTEAFF
TRBV7-8	few	.	TRBJ1-1	TGTGCCAGCAGCCCCCTAGCAGTCGCCGTCACTGAAGCTTTCTTT	CASSPLAVAVTEAFF
TRBV4-1	few	.	TRBJ2-3	TGCGCCAGCAGCCAAGATGGGGACTCTTGGGTGGATACGCAGTATTTT	CASSQDGDSWVDTQYF
TRBV24-1	few	TRBD1	TRBJ1-2	TGTGCCACCAGTGATCGTGGTAAGGGGGCAAATGGCTACACCTTC	CATSDRGKGANGYTF
TRBV4-1	.	TRBD2	TRBJ2-1	TGCGCCAGCAGCCAACGGCGGATTCGGGCGGGGGGAAACAATGAGCAGTTCTTC	CASSQRRIRAGGNNEQFF
TRBV20-1	few	.	TRBJ2-7	TGCAGTGCTAGTGTGGACGTGTCCTACGAGCAGTACTTC	CSASVDVSYEQYF
TRBV20-1	.	.	TRBJ1-1	TGCAGTGCCGGAGGGGTACTAGGGACTGAAGCTTTCTTT	CSAGGVLGTEAFF
TRBV7-8	few	TRBD1	TRBJ1-2	TGTGCCAGCAGCTCGGACAGGGTCGGCTACACCTTC	CASSSDRVGYTF
TRBV20-1	.	.	TRBJ2-7	TGCAGTGCTAGCCCGTTCCAGTCAGGGGACTCCTACGAGCGGTACTTC	CSASPFQSGDSYERYF
TRBV15	.	TRBD2	TRBJ2-2	TGTGCCACCAGAAAAGGGACTAGCGTTTCACGAGGGCGCGGGGAGCTGTTTTTT	CATRKGTSVSRGRGELFF
TRBV27	.	.	TRBJ1-5	TGTGCCAGCAGTCCTTACCCCCCGGGACAAGATAATCAGCCCCAGCATTTT	CASSPYPPGQDNQPQHF
TRBV20-1	.	.	TRBJ2-3	TGCAGTACAGACGGGAGCTCAGATACAGATACGCAGTATTTT	CSTDGSSDTDTQYF
TRBV6-1	.	.	TRBJ1-2	TGTGCCAGCAGTGAAGATTCCCGCAGGGGCGGCTACACCTTC	CASSEDSRRGGYTF
TRBV2	.	.	TRBJ1-1	TGTGCCAGCAGTGAAGCGAGAGGGTTGCTCTTT	CASSEARGLLF
TRBV20-1	few	.	TRBJ1-5	TGCAGTGCTAGTCCCGGACCGGGGCAGCCCCAGCATTTT	CSASPGPGQPQHF
TRBV30	.	.	TRBJ2-2	TGTGCCTGGAGTGTACTCCGCACTACCGGGGAGCTGTTTTTT	CAWSVLRTTGELFF
TRBV28	.	TRBD1	TRBJ1-2	TGTGCCACCACAACCCTCGGGACAGGATATGGCTACACCTTC	CATTTLGTGYGYTF
TRBV11-2	.	.	TRBJ2-3	TGTGCCAGCAGCTTAGCCGTAGCAGATACGCAGTATTTT	CASSLAVADTQYF
TRBV5-4	.	TRBD2	TRBJ2-5	TGTGCCAGCAGCTCACCCGGACTAGCGGGATGGGAGACCCAGTACTTC	CASSSPGLAGWETQYF
TRBV10-2	.	.	TRBJ2-3	TGCGCCAGCTCCGGACCCGGGGGCACAGATACGCAGTATTTT	CASSGPGGTDTQYF
TRBV7-9	.	.	TRBJ1-2	TGTGCCAGCAGCTTCCAGGGATCATCGCGTGGCTGCACCTTC	CASSFQGSSRGCTF
TRBV6-1	.	TRBD2	TRBJ2-1	TGTGCCAGCAGTCCCGGGACTAGCCATAATGAGCAGTTCTTC	CASSPGTSHNEQFF
TRBV19	few	.	TRBJ1-1	TGTGCCAGTAGTATGCGTAAGGGTGAAGCTTTCTTT	CASSMRKGEAFF
TRBV20-1	few	.	TRBJ1-2	TGCAGTGCTAGCTCCCCGGGACCGAGTCACGGCTACACCTTC	CSASSPGPSHGYTF
TRBV27	few	.	TRBJ1-2	TGTGCCAGCAGACCTGACAGGTTGTACTATGGCTACACCTTC	CASRPDRLYYGYTF
TRBV18	.	.	TRBJ2-1	TGTGCCAGCTCACGTGGCGAGAATGAGCAGTTCTTC	CASSRGENEQFF
TRBV2	.	.	TRBJ1-5	TGTGCCAGCACAACTAGCATTCACACAGATACGCAGCATTTT	CASTTSIHTDTQHF
TRBV6-2/TRBV6-3	.	.	TRBJ1-5	TGTGCCAGCAGTTACTCCTGGAGGGACAATCAGCCCCAGCATTTT	CASSYSWRDNQPQHF
TRBV6-2/TRBV6-3	medium-sized	.	TRBJ1-1	TGTGCCAGCAGCTGGGGTGACCAGTATTCCACTGAAGCTTTCTTT	CASSWGDQYSTEAFF
TRBV9	.	.	TRBJ2-2	TGTGCCAGCAGCGTAGGCGGAGGAGTCACCGGGGAGCTGTTTTTT	CASSVGGGVTGELFF
TRBV25-1	.	.	TRBJ2-7	TGTGCCAGCAACGCCAGGGCCACCTACGAGCAGTACTTC	CASNARATYEQYF
TRBV6-1	.	TRBD1	TRBJ2-5	TGTGCCAGCAGCCACGGACAGGGCGTGGAGACCCAGTACTTC	CASSHGQGVETQYF